The rows below give T cell receptor beta chains drawn from one sample of a study of metastatic and nonmetastatic thyroid tumors. TCRdb reprocessed the PCR reads using MiXCR. The sample yields tens of thousands of clones, roughly 20% seen once. The sequenced material came from blood. The receptor set was obtained from a female donor with papillary thyroid cancer or a benign thyroid nodule (not recorded which). Some clones in this sample may be carry-over from other donors' samples. Each CDR3 is given with its conserved first and last residue. The D gene is left open where the match is weak. The listing skips clone size in some rows; elsewhere it reads once, few, many or a size class.

clone_size d_call j_call v_call cdr3_aa cdr3_nt
few . TRBJ1-4 TRBV27 CASILSGRGRANEKLFF TGTGCCAGCATTTTATCGGGTCGGGGTAGGGCTAATGAAAAACTGTTTTTT
many TRBD1 TRBJ1-1 TRBV29-1 CSSDRVTEAFF TGCAGCAGCGACAGGGTCACTGAAGCTTTCTTT
. . TRBJ1-1 TRBV20-1 CSASIGEWVTEAFF TGCAGTGCTAGTATCGGGGAATGGGTCACTGAAGCTTTCTTT
few . TRBJ2-7 TRBV20-1 CSAGDNSYEQYF TGCAGTGCTGGGGACAACTCCTACGAGCAGTACTTC
many TRBD1 TRBJ1-5 TRBV20-1 CSARGGQDSNQPQHF TGCAGTGCTAGGGGGGGACAGGATAGCAATCAGCCCCAGCATTTT
many TRBD1 TRBJ1-1 TRBV27 CASSLLSPGQKNTEAFF TGTGCCAGCAGTTTACTTTCGCCGGGACAGAAGAACACTGAAGCTTTCTTT
few . TRBJ2-7 TRBV6-1 CASSEGGQLYEQYF TGTGCCAGCAGTGAAGGAGGACAGCTTTACGAGCAGTACTTC
few . TRBJ2-1 TRBV2 CASSLGVTYNEQFF TGTGCCAGCAGTCTCGGAGTGACATACAATGAGCAGTTCTTC
many TRBD2 TRBJ2-3 TRBV5-1 CASSLGASGSDRTDTQYF TGCGCCAGCAGCTTGGGGGCTAGCGGGTCGGATCGCACAGATACGCAGTATTTT
many TRBD1 TRBJ2-3 TRBV29-1 CSGATGETDTQYF TGCAGCGGAGCGACAGGGGAGACAGATACGCAGTATTTT
many . TRBJ1-3 TRBV30 CAWSVWEGNTIYF TGTGCCTGGAGTGTCTGGGAAGGAAACACCATATATTTT
many . TRBJ1-4 TRBV30 CAWRFAGGPEVF TGTGCCTGGAGATTTGCGGGGGGGCCGGAGGTTTTT
. . TRBJ2-5 TRBV7-9 CASSFTGHGRETQYF TGTGCCAGCAGCTTTACGGGACATGGGCGGGAGACCCAGTACTTC
. . TRBJ1-3 TRBV9 CASSVDHGRSGNTIYF TGTGCCAGCAGCGTAGATCACGGCCGCTCTGGAAACACCATATATTTT
few TRBD2 TRBJ2-1 TRBV6-1 CASSLFGGRGGQFF TGTGCCAGCAGCCTTTTCGGGGGTCGGGGGGGGCAGTTCTTC
medium-sized . TRBJ2-7 TRBV28 CAIAEGPPSYEQYF TGTGCCATTGCCGAGGGGCCTCCTTCCTACGAGCAGTACTTC
. . TRBJ2-7 TRBV20-1 CSAARQPISYEQYF TGCAGTGCTGCCCGACAGCCCATTTCCTACGAGCAGTACTTC
. . TRBJ2-7 TRBV11-2 CASSLELVEQYF TGTGCCAGCAGCTTAGAGTTGGTCGAGCAGTACTTC
. . TRBJ2-7 TRBV10-3 CATRYVSNEQYF TGTGCCACCAGGTATGTGTCGAACGAGCAGTACTTC
few . TRBJ1-5 TRBV10-2 CASSDSWTAVNQPQHF TGCGCCAGCAGTGATTCCTGGACAGCCGTCAATCAGCCCCAGCATTTT
many TRBD1 TRBJ1-5 TRBV12-3/TRBV12-4 CASSFLQGEHQPQHF TGTGCCAGCAGTTTTCTACAGGGGGAACATCAGCCCCAGCATTTT
many TRBD1 TRBJ2-6 TRBV19 CASSPKGAVGANVLTF TGTGCCAGTAGTCCAAAGGGGGCAGTGGGGGCCAACGTCCTGACTTTC
. . TRBJ1-2 TRBV2 CASSYQLSYGYTF TGTGCCAGCAGTTACCAGCTTTCCTATGGCTACACCTTC
. . TRBJ2-7 TRBV6-5 CASSYSSPGSYEQYF TGTGCCAGCAGTTACTCGAGTCCAGGCTCCTACGAGCAGTACTTC
many . TRBJ2-7 TRBV5-1 CASSLGQTSSYEQYF TGCGCCAGCAGCTTGGGACAGACCTCCTCCTACGAGCAGTACTTC
many . TRBJ1-5 TRBV7-9 CASSFDIDQPQHF TGTGCCAGCAGCTTCGACATTGATCAGCCCCAGCATTTT
. . TRBJ1-2 TRBV14 CASSQDSVSNYDYTF TGTGCCAGCAGCCAAGACAGCGTATCTAACTATGACTACACCTTC
. . TRBJ2-7 TRBV18 CASSPPGFYEQYF TGTGCCAGCTCACCACCGGGATTCTACGAGCAGTACTTC
. TRBD2 TRBJ2-5 TRBV7-3 CASSRRASGAFQETQYF TGTGCCAGCAGCCGAAGGGCTAGCGGAGCCTTCCAAGAGACCCAGTACTTC
many . TRBJ2-2 TRBV4-1 CASSPDLGELFF TGCGCCAGCAGCCCAGATTTAGGGGAGCTGTTTTTT
many TRBD2 TRBJ2-2 TRBV2 CASSETASGSGAGELFF TGTGCCAGCAGTGAAACCGCTAGCGGGAGCGGGGCCGGGGAGCTGTTTTTT
. . TRBJ2-7 TRBV20-1 CSAREGGLKQYF TGCAGTGCTAGAGAGGGGGGATTAAAGCAGTACTTC
many . TRBJ1-6 TRBV6-5 CASSYSRAESSYNSPLHF TGTGCCAGCAGTTACTCCAGAGCCGAGAGCTCCTATAATTCACCCCTCCACTTT
many . TRBJ2-7 TRBV5-1 CASSLARTAREQYF TGCGCCAGCAGCTTAGCTAGGACGGCTCGCGAGCAGTACTTC
many TRBD1 TRBJ1-5 TRBV9 CASSVARGQGVRPQHF TGTGCCAGCAGCGTAGCTAGGGGACAGGGGGTTAGGCCCCAGCATTTT
many . TRBJ2-2 TRBV27 CASSLWGAGELFF TGTGCCAGCAGTTTATGGGGAGCCGGGGAGCTGTTTTTT
. TRBD2 TRBJ2-3 TRBV5-4 CASSLGGSFTDTQYF TGTGCCAGCAGCTTGGGCGGGAGTTTCACAGATACGCAGTATTTT
. . TRBJ1-1 TRBV6-2/TRBV6-3 CAIIYSSTRAPEAFF TGTGCCATCATTTACTCTTCAACCAGGGCCCCTGAAGCTTTCTTT
many . TRBJ1-2 TRBV11-1 CASSLDQGPGYTF TGTGCCAGCAGCTTAGATCAGGGGCCTGGCTACACCTTC
. TRBD2 TRBJ2-2 TRBV5-1 CASRALADNTWELFF TGCGCCAGCAGGGCACTAGCGGATAACACCTGGGAGCTGTTTTTT
many . TRBJ1-2 TRBV30 CAWSQGSYGYTF TGTGCCTGGTCTCAAGGTAGCTATGGCTACACCTTC
many . TRBJ2-1 TRBV6-4 CASSTAVGPYNEQFF TGTGCCAGCAGTACGGCTGTGGGGCCCTACAATGAGCAGTTCTTC
. . TRBJ1-6 TRBV11-2 CASSLDYGVRSPLHF TGTGCCAGCAGCTTAGATTACGGAGTTAGGTCACCCCTCCACTTT
many . TRBJ2-1 TRBV5-6 CASSLDLRSYNEQFF TGTGCCAGCAGCTTGGACCTTAGGTCCTACAATGAGCAGTTCTTC
few . TRBJ2-1 TRBV12-3/TRBV12-4 CASSSSGGDEQFF TGTGCCAGCAGTTCCTCTGGGGGCGACGAGCAGTTCTTC
. TRBD1 TRBJ2-7 TRBV5-1 CASSSITGGRRYEQYF TGCGCCAGCAGCTCGATTACAGGGGGCCGCCGCTACGAGCAGTACTTC
many . TRBJ2-5 TRBV3-1 CASSRLPGPETQYF TGTGCCAGCAGCCGACTCCCCGGTCCAGAGACCCAGTACTTC
. . TRBJ1-1 TRBV30 CALKTSRAFF TGTGCCCTAAAGACATCGAGAGCTTTCTTT
few . TRBJ2-7 TRBV6-2/TRBV6-3 CASSYREIMGFYEQYF TGTGCCAGCAGTTACCGGGAGATTATGGGGTTTTACGAGCAGTACTTC